The 6 T cell receptor beta chains presented below share a single source sample, sequenced in a study of blood T cell repertoires in COVID-19. The method was immunoSEQ multiplex PCR; TCRdb's version includes in-frame clones alone and lacks a portion of them. The table lists around 60,000 clones, around 82% of them singletons. The sample taken for sequencing was peripheral blood. These receptor sequences come from a man between 60 and 70 years old with COVID-19, enrolled during active disease.

The genes are TRBV7-7 and TRBJ2-1; TRBD2 matches 10 bases. Germline-derived CDR1 and CDR2 are SSHAT and FNYEAQ (reference sequence). The CDR3 totals 15 residues. With V trimmed by 8 bases and J by 4 bases, 8 bases remained unmatched. CDR3 sequence (DNA): TGTGCCAGCTCCGGGGCAGCGGGAGGGTACAATGAGCAGTTCTTC. As protein: CASSGAAGGYNEQFF.

This clone showed up just once. J is TRBJ1-6 and V is TRBV28; D is uncertain. Trimming left V 7 bases short and J 0 bases short, with 19 bases between. The CDR3 extends over 18 amino acids. Germline V gene lookup returns CDR1 MDHEN and CDR2 SYDVKM. The CDR3 loop reads CASNGLEAVSSYNSPLHF. In DNA form, the CDR3 reads TGTGCCAGCAACGGGCTGGAGGCAGTGAGCTCCTATAATTCACCCCTCCACTTT.

The rearrangement joins TRBV3-1 (or the pseudogene TRBV3-2) to TRBJ1-2, with a weak D call TRBD1 (6 bases). V was clipped by 5 bases and J by 6 bases, with 19 bases between them. Per the germline V gene, CDR1 is LGHDT and CDR2 is YNNKEL (reference sequence). This CDR3 contains 15 residues. The CDR3 bases are TGTGCCAGCAGCGACCCGGGGGGCCGGGGGGATGGCTACACCTTC. As protein: CASSDPGGRGDGYTF.

The rearrangement joins TRBV10-3 to TRBJ1-1; possibly TRBD1 for D (5 bases). In germline, CDR1 is ENHRY, CDR2 SYGVKD. The ends were cut back, 0 bases at V and 1 base at J, with 12 bases in the middle. The CDR3 is 16 amino acids. CDR3 sequence (DNA): TGTGCCATCAGTGAGTCCGCGGCAGGACAGAACACTGAAGCTTTCTTT. This sequence encodes CAISESAAGQNTEAFF.

The chain uses TRBV2 and TRBJ2-3; D perhaps matches TRBD2 (5 bases). This CDR3 is built from 15 residues. The V and J ends lost 4 bases and 4 bases respectively, with 15 bases between them. Germline V gene lookup returns CDR1 SNHLY and CDR2 FYNNEI. CDR3 bases: TGTGCCAGCAGTGCGGCTAGCTCCCGCCCAGATACGCAGTATTTT. Translating it yields CASSAASSRPDTQYF.

This chain connects TRBV19 to TRBJ2-7; 9 bases map to TRBD2. The V gene end was trimmed by 7 bases and the J gene end by 2 bases; junction bases not matched to a gene: 6. In germline, CDR1 is LNHDA, CDR2 SQIVND (reference sequence). The CDR3 runs to 14 residues. The CDR3 here is CASTGASGTYEQYF. For the CDR3, the DNA is TGTGCCAGTACGGGGGCTAGCGGGACCTACGAGCAGTACTTC.